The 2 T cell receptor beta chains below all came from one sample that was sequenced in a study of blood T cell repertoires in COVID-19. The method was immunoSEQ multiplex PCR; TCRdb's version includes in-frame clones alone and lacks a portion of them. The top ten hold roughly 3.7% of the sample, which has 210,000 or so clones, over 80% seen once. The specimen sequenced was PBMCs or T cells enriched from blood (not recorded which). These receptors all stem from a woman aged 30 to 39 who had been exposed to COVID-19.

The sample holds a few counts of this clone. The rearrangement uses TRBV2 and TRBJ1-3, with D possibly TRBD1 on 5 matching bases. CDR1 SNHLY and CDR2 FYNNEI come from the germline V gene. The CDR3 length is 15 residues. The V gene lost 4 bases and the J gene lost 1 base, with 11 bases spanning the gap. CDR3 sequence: CASSVKRGSGNTIYF. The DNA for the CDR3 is TGTGCCAGCAGTGTAAAAAGGGGATCTGGAAACACCATATATTTT.

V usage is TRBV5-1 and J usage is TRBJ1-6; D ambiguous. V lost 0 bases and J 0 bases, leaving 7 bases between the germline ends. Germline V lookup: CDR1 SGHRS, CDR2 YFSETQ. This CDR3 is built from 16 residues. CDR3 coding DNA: TGCGCCAGCAGCTTGGTCACAAACTCCTATAATTCACCCCTCCACTTT. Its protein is CASSLVTNSYNSPLHF.